This T cell receptor (beta chain) was sequenced for a study of blood T cells in healthy people across ages. A sample-barcoded 5' primer and a J-beta primer mix were used in a second PCR of about 7 to 11 cycles. Via MiXCR, TCRdb re-called the 5' RACE reads, giving one row per CDR3 protein. Altogether 700,000 or so distinct CDR3 sequences are present, approximately 40% being singletons, with the ten largest covering 25% to 35%. Healthy individuals of Caucasian origin from Russia, aged about 6 to 100, served as donors. Isolation per sample recovered at least 6 million PBMCs. V lost 3 bases to trimming and J lost 5 bases; unmatched junction nucleotides: 7. The CDR3 sequence is 15 residues long. Per germline, CDR1 MGHDK and CDR2 SYGVNS.

Sequencing input: blood. The chain couples TRBV25-1 to TRBJ1-3, with TRBD1 matching over 7 bases. The TCR originated in an elderly man in good health. CDR3: CASSDITGARNTIYF. The CDR3 DNA follows: TGTGCCAGCAGTGATATCACAGGGGCGAGAAACACCATATATTTT.